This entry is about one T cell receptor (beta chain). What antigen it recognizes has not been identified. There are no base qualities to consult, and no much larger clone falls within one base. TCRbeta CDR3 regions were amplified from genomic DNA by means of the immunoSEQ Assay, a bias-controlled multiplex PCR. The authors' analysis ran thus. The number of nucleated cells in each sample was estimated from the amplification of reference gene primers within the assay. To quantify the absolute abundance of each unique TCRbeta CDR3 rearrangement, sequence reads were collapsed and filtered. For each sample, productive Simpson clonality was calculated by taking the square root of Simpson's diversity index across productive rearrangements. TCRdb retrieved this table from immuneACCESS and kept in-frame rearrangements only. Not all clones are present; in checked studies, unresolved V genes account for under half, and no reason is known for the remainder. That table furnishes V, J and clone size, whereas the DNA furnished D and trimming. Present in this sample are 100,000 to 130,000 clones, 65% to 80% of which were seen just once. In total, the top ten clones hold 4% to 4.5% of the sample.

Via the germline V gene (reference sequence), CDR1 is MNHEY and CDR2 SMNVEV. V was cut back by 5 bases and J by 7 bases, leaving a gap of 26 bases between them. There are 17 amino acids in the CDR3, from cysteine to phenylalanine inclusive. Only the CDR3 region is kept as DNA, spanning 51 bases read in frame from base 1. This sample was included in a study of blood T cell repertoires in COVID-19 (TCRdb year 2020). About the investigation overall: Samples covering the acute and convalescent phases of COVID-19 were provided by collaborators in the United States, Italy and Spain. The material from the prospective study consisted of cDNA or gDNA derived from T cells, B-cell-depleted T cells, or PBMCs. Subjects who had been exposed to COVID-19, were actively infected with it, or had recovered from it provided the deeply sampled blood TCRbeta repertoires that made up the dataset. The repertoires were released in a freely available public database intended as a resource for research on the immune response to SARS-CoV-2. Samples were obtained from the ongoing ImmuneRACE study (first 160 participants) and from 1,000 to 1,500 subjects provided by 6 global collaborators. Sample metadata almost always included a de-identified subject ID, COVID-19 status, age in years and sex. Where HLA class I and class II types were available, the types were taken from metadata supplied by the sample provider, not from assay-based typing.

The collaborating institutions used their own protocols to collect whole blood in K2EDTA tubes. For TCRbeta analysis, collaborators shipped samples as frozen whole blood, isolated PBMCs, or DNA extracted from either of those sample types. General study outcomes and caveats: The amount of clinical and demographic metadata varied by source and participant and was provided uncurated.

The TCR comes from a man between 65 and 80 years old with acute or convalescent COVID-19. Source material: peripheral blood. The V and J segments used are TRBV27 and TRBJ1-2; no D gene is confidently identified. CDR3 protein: CASSPFLRAGRAGGYTF. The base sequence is TGTGCCAGCAGTCCCTTTTTGCGGGCAGGCCGCGCCGGTGGCTACACCTTC.